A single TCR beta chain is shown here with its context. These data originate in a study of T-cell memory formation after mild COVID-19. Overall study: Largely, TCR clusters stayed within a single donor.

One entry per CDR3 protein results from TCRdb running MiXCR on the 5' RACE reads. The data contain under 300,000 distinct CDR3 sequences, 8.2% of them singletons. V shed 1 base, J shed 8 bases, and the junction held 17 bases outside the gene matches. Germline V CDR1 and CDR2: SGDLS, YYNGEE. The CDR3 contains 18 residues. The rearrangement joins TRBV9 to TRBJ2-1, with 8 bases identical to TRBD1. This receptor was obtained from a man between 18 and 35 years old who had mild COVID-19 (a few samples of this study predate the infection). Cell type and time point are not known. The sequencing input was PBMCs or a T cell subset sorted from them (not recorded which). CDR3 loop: CASSVMKGKGQGRDEQFF. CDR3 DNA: TGTGCCAGCAGCGTAATGAAGGGAAAAGGACAGGGTAGGGATGAGCAGTTCTTC.